This T cell receptor beta chain stems from a study of PD-1 blockade in classical Hodgkin lymphoma. General study points: Unlike CD8+ TCR diversity, which did not rise significantly by C4D1, CD4+ TCR diversity did. Reports indicated that newly diagnosed patients had lower baseline TCR diversity than healthy donors did. For complete responders, baseline diversity was comparable to that of newly diagnosed patients. Any patient who commenced nivolumab under 1 year after ASCT was excluded.

Worth noting for this clone: Its antigen is still unknown.

V was shortened by 4 bases and J by 0 bases, with 13 bases between the two germline ends. The CDR3 consists of 15 residues. The germline gives CDR1 SGHRS, CDR2 YFSETQ. Time point defined: cycle 4 day 1 (C4D1), after 5 to 7 weeks of nivolumab. Every patient experienced relapse after autologous stem cell transplantation, and brentuximab vedotin exposure varied. Starting with thawed PBMCs, CD4+ T cells were purified by magnetic negative selection. Sequencing was performed with immunoSEQ multiplex PCR; in TCRdb, only in-frame clones are kept and a portion is missing. The sample yields about 25,000 clones, roughly 76% seen once.

This clonotype was sampled from a human donor with classical Hodgkin lymphoma. The sequenced sample was CD4+ T cells from blood, obtained before the fourth cycle of nivolumab. The chain employs TRBV5-1 and TRBJ1-1; possibly TRBD1 for D (6 bases). The CDR3 protein is CASSMLQGLNTEAFF. CDR3 DNA sequence: TGCGCCAGCAGCATGCTACAGGGCCTGAACACTGAAGCTTTCTTT.